The clone carrying this TCR beta chain was seen only once. The target antigen is unknown. The data derive from a study of T-cell reconstitution after alpha-beta-depleted transplantation in children. Points from the study as a whole: Where alpha-beta T cells came from about two months after transplant was reportedly several hundred expanded graft clones. A year had passed since transplant, and T-cell counts and diversity by then came mostly from newly produced T cells. Surviving thymic progenitors and recipient T cells were the source of high TCRbeta diversity at day 60 in some patients.

Unique molecular identifiers were used in preparing the TCRbeta library. TCRdb reprocessed the PCR reads via MiXCR and lists one record per CDR3 protein. Among 45,000 to 60,000 distinct CDR3 sequences listed, roughly 52% were seen once. Germline V gives CDR1 MNHEY, CDR2 SVGEGT. The CDR3 is 16 residues long. Trimming pared 4 bases from V and 2 bases from J, leaving 15 bases between. The sequence was collected from a boy in the first two years of life with SCID, due to receive a stem cell transplant. The specimen was peripheral blood, collected before TCRalphabeta/CD19-depleted stem cell transplant. The rearrangement links TRBV6-2 or TRBV6-3 to TRBJ2-1, with D perhaps TRBD1 or TRBD2 (5 bases each). CDR3 coding DNA: TGTGCCAGCAGTTCCCTTGAGGGGAACGCCTACAATGAGCAGTTCTTC. Translated: CASSSLEGNAYNEQFF.